This T cell receptor (beta chain) was sequenced during a study of CD8 T cells in Susac syndrome. Germline CDR1 SGHTS, CDR2 YDEGEE. CDR3 length: 17 residues. V dropped 0 bases and J dropped 1 base, with 16 bases sitting between them. A quantity of roughly 0.5 to 1 ug RNA underwent reverse transcription using random hexamers. From the immunoSEQ multiplex PCR reads, TCRdb called clonotypes with MiXCR, one entry per CDR3 protein. The repertoire consists of tens of thousands of distinct CDR3 sequences, with 95% to 96% occurring once and the leading ten covering approximately 0.62%. This TCR derives from a human donor with Susac syndrome. The rearrangement joins TRBV5-8 to TRBJ1-2; maybe TRBD1 (5 bases). Sample: CD8+ T cells from PBMCs. The CDR3 protein is CASSLVFRGGDNYGYTF. The CDR3 bases are TGTGCCAGCAGCTTGGTATTCCGGGGAGGGGATAACTATGGCTACACCTTC.